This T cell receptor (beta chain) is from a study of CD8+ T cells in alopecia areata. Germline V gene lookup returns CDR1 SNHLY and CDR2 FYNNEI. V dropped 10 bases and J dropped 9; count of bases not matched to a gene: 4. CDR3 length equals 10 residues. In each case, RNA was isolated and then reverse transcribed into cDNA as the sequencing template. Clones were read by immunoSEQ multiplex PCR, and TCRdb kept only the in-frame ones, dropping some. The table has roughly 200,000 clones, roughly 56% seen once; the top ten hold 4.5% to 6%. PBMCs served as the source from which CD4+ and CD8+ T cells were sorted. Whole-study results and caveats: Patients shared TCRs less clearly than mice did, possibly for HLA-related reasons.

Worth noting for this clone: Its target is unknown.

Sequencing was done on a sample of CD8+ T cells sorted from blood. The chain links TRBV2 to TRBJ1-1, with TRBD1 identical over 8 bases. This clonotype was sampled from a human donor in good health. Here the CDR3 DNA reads TGTGCCACCCGACAGGGGCAAGCTTTCTTT. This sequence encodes CATRQGQAFF.